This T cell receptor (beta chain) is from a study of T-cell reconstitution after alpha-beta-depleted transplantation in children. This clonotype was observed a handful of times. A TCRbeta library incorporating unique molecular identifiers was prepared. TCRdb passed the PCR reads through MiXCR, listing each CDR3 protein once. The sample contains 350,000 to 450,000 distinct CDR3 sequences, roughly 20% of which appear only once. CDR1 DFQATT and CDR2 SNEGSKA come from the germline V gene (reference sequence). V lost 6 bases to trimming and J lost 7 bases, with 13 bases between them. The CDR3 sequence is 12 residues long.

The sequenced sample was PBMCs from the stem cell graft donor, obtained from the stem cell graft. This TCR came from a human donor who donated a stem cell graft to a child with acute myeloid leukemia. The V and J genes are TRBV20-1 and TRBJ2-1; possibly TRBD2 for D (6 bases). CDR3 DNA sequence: TGCAGTGCACGGCCCAGCGGGAATGAGCAGTTCTTC. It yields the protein CSARPSGNEQFF.